This T cell receptor beta chain was retrieved from a study of Graves' ophthalmopathy and Graves' hyperthyroidism. Background on the study: Untreated patients at initial diagnosis provided peripheral blood.

This clonotype appeared a few times. Its antigen is not known. Serum thyroxine and TRAb, along with clinical symptoms, thyroid ultrasound and orbital computed tomography, were what diagnosis relied on. The CDR3 contains 16 residues. Trimming removed 6 bases from V and 2 bases from J; junction bases left unmatched: 5. Germline values: CDR1 MDHEN, CDR2 SYDVKM. Study-level points and caveats: From stable hyperthyroidism, ophthalmopathy was separated by a 13-signature model with 85% to 90% sensitivity and over 70% specificity.

Amplifying from RNA transcripts, the study obtained TCR beta CDR3 regions. An initial RT-PCR round employing HTBI primers preceded a second-round multiplex PCR. MiXCR was run by TCRdb on the multiplex PCR reads, yielding one entry per CDR3 protein. Of 450,000 or so distinct CDR3 sequences listed, under 15% are singletons. Sequences were obtained from blood. The clonotype comes from a woman aged 25 to 39 with Graves' ophthalmopathy. This chain links TRBV28 with TRBJ2-2; 11 nucleotides agree with TRBD2. The CDR3 loop is CASSTLAGGNTGELFF. The CDR3 DNA is TGTGCCAGCAGCACCCTAGCGGGAGGCAACACCGGGGAGCTGTTTTTT.